This T cell receptor beta chain is drawn from a study of T cell responses to AZD1222 COVID-19 vaccine. This CDR3 comprises 16 residues. V shed 4 bases and J 3 bases; nucleotides not matched to a gene: 4. Germline-derived CDR1 and CDR2 are SGHRS and YFSETQ. Repertoires were generated with immunoSEQ multiplex PCR, while TCRdb's copy carries only in-frame clones and drops some. The sample consists of 140,000 or so clones, around 83% of them appearing once. The table lists this clone with a count of one. What it binds is not known. Study results and limitations: Baseline antibody screening turned up just 6 or 7 seropositive AZD1222 recipients. Repertoire sampling occurred only after the peak T cell response.

This clonotype was sampled from an adult who received the AZD1222 COVID-19 vaccine. The chain combines TRBV5-1 with TRBJ1-4, with TRBD1 matching 12 bases. The sample here was peripheral blood, taken 28 days after the second AZD1222 dose. As DNA, the CDR3 is TGCGCCAGCAGCCCGGGACAGGGGGCTCCTAATGAAAAACTGTTTTTT. Amino acids: CASSPGQGAPNEKLFF.